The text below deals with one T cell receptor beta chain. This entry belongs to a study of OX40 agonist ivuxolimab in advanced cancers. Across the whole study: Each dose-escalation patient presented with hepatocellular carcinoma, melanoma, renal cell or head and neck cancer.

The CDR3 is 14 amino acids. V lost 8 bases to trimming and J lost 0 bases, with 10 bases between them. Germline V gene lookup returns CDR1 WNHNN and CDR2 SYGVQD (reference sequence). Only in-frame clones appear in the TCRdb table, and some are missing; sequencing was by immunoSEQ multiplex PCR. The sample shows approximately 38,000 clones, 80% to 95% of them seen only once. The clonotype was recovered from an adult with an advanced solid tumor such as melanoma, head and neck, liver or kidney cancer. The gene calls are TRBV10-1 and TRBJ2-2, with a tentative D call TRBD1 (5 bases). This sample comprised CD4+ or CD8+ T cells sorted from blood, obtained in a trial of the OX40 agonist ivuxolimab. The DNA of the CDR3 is TGCGCCAGCCGACAGACAGCGAACACCGGGGAGCTGTTTTTT. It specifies CASRQTANTGELFF.